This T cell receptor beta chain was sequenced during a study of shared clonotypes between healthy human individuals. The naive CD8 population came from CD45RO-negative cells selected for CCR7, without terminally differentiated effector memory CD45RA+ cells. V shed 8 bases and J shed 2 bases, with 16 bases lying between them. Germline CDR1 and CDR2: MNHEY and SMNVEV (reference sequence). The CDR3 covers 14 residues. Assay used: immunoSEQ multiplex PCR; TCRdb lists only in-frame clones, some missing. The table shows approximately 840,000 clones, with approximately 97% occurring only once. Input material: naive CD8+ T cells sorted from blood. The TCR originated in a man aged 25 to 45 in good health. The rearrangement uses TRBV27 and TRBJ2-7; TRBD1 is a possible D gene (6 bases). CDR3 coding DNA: TGTGCCAGCGCAAGGGTACAGGGTGCCTACGAGCAGTACTTC. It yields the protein CASARVQGAYEQYF.